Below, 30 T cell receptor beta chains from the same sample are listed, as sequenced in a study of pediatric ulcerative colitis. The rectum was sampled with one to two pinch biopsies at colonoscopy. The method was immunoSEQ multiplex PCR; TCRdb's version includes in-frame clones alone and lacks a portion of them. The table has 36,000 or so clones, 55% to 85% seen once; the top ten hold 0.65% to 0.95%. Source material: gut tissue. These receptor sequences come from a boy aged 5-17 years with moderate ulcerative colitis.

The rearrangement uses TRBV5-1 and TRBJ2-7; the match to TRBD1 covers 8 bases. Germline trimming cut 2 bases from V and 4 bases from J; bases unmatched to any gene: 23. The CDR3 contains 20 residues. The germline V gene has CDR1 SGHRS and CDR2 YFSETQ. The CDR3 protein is CASSFSSRPLLDRDNYEQYF. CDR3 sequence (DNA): TGCGCCAGCAGCTTCTCATCCCGGCCACTGCTGGACAGGGATAATTACGAGCAGTACTTC.

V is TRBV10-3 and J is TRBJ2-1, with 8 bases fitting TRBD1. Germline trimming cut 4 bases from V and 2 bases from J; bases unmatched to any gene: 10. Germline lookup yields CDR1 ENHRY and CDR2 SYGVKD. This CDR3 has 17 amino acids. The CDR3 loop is CAISGTGPEAAYNEQFF. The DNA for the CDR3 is TGTGCCATCAGTGGGACAGGGCCGGAGGCCGCCTACAATGAGCAGTTCTTC.

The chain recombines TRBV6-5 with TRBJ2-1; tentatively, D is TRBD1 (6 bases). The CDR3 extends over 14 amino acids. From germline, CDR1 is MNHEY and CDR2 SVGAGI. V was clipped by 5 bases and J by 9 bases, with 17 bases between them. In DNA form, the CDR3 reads TGTGCCAGCAGTACAGGGTCGTGGCAAGGTGAGCAGTTCTTC. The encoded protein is CASSTGSWQGEQFF.

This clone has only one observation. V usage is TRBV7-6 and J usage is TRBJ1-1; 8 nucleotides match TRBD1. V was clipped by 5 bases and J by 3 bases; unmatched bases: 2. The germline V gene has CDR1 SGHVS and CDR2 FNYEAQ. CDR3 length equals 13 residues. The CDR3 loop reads CASSKQGDTEAFF. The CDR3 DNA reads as TGTGCCAGCAGCAAACAGGGGGACACTGAAGCTTTCTTT.

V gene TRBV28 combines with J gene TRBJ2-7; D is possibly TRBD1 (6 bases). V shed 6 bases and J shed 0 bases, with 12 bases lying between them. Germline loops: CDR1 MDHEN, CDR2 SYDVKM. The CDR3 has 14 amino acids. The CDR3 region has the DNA TGTGCCAGCAGCGAAAACAGGGACTCCTACGAGCAGTACTTC. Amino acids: CASSENRDSYEQYF.

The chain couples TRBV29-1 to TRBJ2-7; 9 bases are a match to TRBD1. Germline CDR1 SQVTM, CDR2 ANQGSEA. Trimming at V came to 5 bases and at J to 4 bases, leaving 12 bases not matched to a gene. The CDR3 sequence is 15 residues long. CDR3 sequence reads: CSVKTGTGFRYEQYF. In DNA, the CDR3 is TGCAGCGTTAAAACCGGGACAGGGTTCCGGTACGAGCAGTACTTC.

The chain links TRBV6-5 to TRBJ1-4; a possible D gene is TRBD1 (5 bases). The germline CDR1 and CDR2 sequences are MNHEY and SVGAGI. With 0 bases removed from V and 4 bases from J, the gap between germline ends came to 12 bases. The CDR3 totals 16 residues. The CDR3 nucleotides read TGTGCCAGCAGTTACTCGAGAGGGGCGGGTAATGAAAAACTGTTTTTT. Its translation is CASSYSRGAGNEKLFF.

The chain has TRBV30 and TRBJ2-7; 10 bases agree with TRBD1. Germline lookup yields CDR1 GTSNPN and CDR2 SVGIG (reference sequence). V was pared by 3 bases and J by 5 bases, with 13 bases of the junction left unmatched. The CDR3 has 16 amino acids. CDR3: CAWSGPARDRGNEQYF. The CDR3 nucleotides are TGTGCCTGGAGCGGGCCGGCACGGGACAGGGGAAACGAGCAGTACTTC.

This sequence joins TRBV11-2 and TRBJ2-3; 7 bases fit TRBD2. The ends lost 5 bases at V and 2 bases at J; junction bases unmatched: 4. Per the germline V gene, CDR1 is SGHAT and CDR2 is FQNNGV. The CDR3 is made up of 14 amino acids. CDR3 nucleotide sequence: TGTGCCAGCAGCACGACTAGCTTCACAGATACGCAGTATTTT. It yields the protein CASSTTSFTDTQYF.

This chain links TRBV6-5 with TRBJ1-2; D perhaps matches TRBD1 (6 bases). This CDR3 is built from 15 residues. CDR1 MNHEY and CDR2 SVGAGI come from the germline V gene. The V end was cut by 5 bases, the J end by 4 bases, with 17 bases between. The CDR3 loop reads CASSIDRSSSYGYTF. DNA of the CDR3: TGTGCCAGCAGTATAGACAGGAGCTCCTCCTATGGCTACACCTTC.

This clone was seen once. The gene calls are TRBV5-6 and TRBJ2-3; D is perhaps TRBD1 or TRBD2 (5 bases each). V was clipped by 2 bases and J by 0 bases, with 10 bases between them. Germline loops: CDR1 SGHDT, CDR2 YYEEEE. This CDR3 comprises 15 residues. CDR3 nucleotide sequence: TGTGCCAGCAGCTTTCTCGGGGCTAGCACAGATACGCAGTATTTT. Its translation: CASSFLGASTDTQYF.

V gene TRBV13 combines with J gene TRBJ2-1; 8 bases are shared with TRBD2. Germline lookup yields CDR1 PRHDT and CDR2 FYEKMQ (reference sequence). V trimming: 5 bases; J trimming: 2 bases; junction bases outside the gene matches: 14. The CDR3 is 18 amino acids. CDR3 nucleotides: TGTGCCAGCAGCCCGTCCCGAGGGGTCGGGAGGGCCTACAATGAGCAGTTCTTC. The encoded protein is CASSPSRGVGRAYNEQFF.

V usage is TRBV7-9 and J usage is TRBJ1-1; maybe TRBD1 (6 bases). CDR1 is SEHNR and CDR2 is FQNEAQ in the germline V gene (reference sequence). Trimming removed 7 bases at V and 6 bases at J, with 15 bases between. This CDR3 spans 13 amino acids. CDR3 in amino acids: CASKVGGTPEAFF. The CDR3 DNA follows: TGTGCCAGCAAAGTAGGTGGGACACCTGAAGCTTTCTTT.

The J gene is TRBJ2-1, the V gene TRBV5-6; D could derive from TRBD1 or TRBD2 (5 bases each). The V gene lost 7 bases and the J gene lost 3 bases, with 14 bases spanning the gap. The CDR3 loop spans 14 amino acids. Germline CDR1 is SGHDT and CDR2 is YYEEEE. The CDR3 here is CASGWWGSYNEQFF. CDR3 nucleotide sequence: TGTGCCAGCGGTTGGTGGGGGAGCTACAATGAGCAGTTCTTC.

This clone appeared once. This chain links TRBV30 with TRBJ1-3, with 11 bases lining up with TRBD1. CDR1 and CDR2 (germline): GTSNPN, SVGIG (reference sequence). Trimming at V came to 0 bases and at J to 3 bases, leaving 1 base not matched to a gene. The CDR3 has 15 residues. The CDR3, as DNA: TGTGCCTGGAGTGTAGGGACAGGGGGTGGAAACACCATATATTTT. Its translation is CAWSVGTGGGNTIYF.

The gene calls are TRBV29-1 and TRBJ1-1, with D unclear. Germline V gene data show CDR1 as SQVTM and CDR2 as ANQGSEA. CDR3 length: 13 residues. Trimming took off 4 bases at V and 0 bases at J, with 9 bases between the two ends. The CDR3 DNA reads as TGCAGCGTTGTTAGTCAGATGAACACTGAAGCTTTCTTT. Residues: CSVVSQMNTEAFF.

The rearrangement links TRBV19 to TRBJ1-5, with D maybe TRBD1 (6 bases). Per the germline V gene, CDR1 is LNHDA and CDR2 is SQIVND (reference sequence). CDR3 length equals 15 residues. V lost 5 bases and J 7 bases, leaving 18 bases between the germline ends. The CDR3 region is CASSLGLLQGQPQHF. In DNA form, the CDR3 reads TGTGCCAGTAGTCTGGGACTCCTCCAGGGGCAGCCCCAGCATTTT.

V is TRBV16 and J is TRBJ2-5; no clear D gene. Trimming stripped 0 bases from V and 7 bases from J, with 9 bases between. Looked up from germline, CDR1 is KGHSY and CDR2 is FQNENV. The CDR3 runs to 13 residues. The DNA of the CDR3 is TGTGCCAGCAGCCAATCCTTAACTGGGACCCAGTACTTC. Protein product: CASSQSLTGTQYF.

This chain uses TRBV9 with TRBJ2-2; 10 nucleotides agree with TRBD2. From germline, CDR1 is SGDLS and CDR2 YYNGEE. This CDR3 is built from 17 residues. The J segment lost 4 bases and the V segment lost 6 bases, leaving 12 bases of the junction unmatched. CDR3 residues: CASTPRSGGAFTGELFF. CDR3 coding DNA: TGTGCCAGCACCCCAAGGAGCGGGGGGGCCTTCACCGGGGAGCTGTTTTTT.

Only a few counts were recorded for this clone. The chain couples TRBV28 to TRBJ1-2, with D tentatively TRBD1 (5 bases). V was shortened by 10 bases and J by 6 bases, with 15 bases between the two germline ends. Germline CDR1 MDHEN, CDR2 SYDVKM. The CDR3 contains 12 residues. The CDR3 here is CAMSGASHGYTF. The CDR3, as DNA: TGTGCCATGAGCGGGGCGTCTCATGGCTACACCTTC.

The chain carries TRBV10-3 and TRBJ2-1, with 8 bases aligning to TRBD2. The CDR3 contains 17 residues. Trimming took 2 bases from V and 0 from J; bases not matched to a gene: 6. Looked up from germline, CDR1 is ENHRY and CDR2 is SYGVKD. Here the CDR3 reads CAISEIERGSSYNEQFF. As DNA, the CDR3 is TGTGCCATCAGTGAGATCGAGCGGGGGAGCTCCTACAATGAGCAGTTCTTC.

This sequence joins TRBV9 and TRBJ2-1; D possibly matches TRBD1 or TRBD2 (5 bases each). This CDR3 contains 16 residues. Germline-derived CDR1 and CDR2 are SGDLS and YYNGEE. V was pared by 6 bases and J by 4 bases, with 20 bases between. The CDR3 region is CASTEYGTDEYNEQFF. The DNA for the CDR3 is TGTGCCAGCACCGAATATGGGACGGACGAGTACAATGAGCAGTTCTTC.

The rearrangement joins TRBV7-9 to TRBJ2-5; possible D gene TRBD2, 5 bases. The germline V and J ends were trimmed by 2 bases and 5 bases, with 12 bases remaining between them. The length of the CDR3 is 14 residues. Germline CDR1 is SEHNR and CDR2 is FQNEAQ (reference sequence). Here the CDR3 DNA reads TGTGCCAGCAGCTTATCAGGCGGGTGGGAGACCCAGTACTTC. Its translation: CASSLSGGWETQYF.

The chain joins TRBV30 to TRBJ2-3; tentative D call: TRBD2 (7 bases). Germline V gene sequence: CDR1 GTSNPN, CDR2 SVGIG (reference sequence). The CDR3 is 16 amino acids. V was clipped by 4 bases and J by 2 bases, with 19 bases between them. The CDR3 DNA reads TGTGCCTGGAACTCAAAGGGGGGGGCCCCCACAGATACGCAGTATTTT. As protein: CAWNSKGGAPTDTQYF.

CDR3 DNA sequence: TGTGCCAGCAGTTTGCGACAGATCCCCGGGGAGCTGTTTTTT. Amino acids: CASSLRQIPGELFF. The chain couples TRBV28 to TRBJ2-2; maybe TRBD1 (5 bases). V lost 3 bases and J lost 6, with 11 bases in between. Germline V lookup: CDR1 MDHEN, CDR2 SYDVKM. This CDR3 spans 14 amino acids.

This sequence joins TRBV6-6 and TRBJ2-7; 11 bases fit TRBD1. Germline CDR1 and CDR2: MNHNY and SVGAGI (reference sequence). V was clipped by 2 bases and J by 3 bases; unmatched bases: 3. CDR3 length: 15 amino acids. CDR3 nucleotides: TGTGCCAGCAGTTACCAGGGACAGGGGGGCTACGAGCAGTACTTC. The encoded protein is CASSYQGQGGYEQYF.

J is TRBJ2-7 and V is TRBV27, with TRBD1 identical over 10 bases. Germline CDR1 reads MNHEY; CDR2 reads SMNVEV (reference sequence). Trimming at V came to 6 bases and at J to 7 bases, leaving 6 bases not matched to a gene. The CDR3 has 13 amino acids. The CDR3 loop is CASSRGQGREQYF. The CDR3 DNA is TGTGCCAGCAGCCGGGGACAGGGGCGTGAGCAGTACTTC.

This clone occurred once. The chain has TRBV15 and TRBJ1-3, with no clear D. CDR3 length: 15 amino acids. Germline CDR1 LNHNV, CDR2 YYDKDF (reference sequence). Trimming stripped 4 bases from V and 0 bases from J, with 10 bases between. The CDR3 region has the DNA TGTGCCACCAGCACAGGAATCAACTCTGGAAACACCATATATTTT. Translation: CATSTGINSGNTIYF.

In DNA, the CDR3 is TGTGCCAGCAGTGTCGGCGGGGGGAGGAACATTCAGTACTTC. Translating it yields CASSVGGGRNIQYF. V gene TRBV2 combines with J gene TRBJ2-4; 8 bases are shared with TRBD2. The CDR3 runs to 14 residues. Unmatched junction bases numbered 6, after V lost 4 bases and J lost 7 bases. Germline CDR1 and CDR2: SNHLY and FYNNEI.

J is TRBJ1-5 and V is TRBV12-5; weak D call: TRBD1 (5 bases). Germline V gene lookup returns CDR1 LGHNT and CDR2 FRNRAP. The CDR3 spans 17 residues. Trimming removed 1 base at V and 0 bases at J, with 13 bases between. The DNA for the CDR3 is TGTGCTAGTGGTTTGGCCACCGGGACGTCTAGCAATCAGCCCCAGCATTTT. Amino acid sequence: CASGLATGTSSNQPQHF.